This T cell receptor beta chain is drawn from a study of T cell responses to AZD1222 COVID-19 vaccine. Study-level points and caveats: Donors in the cohort were predominantly white British and more often female, and clonal diversity was possibly underestimated. Repertoires were obtained solely post-peak T cell response.

Germline CDR1 is MNHNS and CDR2 is SASEGT. V lost 2 bases, J lost 10 bases, and 3 bases lay in between. The CDR3 sequence is 11 residues long. The method was immunoSEQ multiplex PCR; TCRdb's version includes in-frame clones alone and lacks a portion of them. The sample lists about 140,000 clones, about 92% occurring once. This clone was picked up one time. Its cognate antigen is unknown. This TCR derives from an adult who received the AZD1222 COVID-19 vaccine. The chain carries TRBV6-1 and TRBJ1-6; D unclear. Specimen: peripheral blood, collected 28 days after the second AZD1222 dose. CDR3 loop: CASSEKSPLHF. The CDR3, as DNA: TGTGCCAGCAGTGAAAAGTCACCCCTCCACTTT.